This T cell receptor (beta chain) was recorded in a study of blood T cell repertoires in COVID-19 (dated by TCRdb to about 2020). Study-level background: Samples from collaborators originated in the United States, Italy and Spain and spanned both the acute and convalescent phases of COVID-19. The material from the prospective study consisted of cDNA or gDNA derived from T cells, B-cell-depleted T cells, or PBMCs. The dataset comprised deeply sampled blood TCRbeta repertoires from subjects exposed to, actively infected with, or recovered from COVID-19. The repertoires were released in a freely available public database meant as a resource for research on the immune response to SARS-CoV-2. The samples were drawn from two sources: the first 160 participants of the ongoing ImmuneRACE study, and approximately 1,300 subjects contributed by 6 global collaborators. Sample metadata almost always included a de-identified subject ID, COVID-19 status, age in years and sex. Where available, HLA class I and class II types were taken from metadata supplied by the sample provider and were not determined by assay-based typing. Beyond this particular receptor, the publication reports: The amount of clinical and demographic metadata varied by source and participant and was provided uncurated.

Each collaborating institution followed its own protocols to collect whole blood in K2EDTA tubes. For TCRbeta analysis, collaborators shipped samples as frozen whole blood, isolated PBMCs, or DNA extracted from either of those sample types. Regarding this clone: The antigen this receptor binds is unknown. Base qualities are not recorded, but no much larger clone differs from it by a single base.

TCRbeta CDR3 regions were amplified from genomic DNA by means of the immunoSEQ Assay, a bias-controlled multiplex PCR. The authors' analysis ran thus. The number of nucleated cells in each sample was estimated from the amplification of reference gene primers within the assay. Sequence reads were collapsed and filtered to measure the absolute abundance of every unique TCRbeta CDR3 rearrangement. For each sample, productive Simpson clonality was calculated as the square root of Simpson's diversity index across productive rearrangements. This immuneACCESS table, as held by TCRdb, lists in-frame sequences with V and J called but not all clones. Of the missing ones, under half trace to an unresolved V gene in checked studies; the others have no known cause. V and J calls and clone size come straight from that table; D and trimming were deduced from the DNA. The sample has over 250,000 clones on record, 85% of them singletons. The ten largest clones represent about 14% of the sample.

The sequenced sample consisted of peripheral blood. This clonotype was obtained from a human donor in a cohort sampled during active COVID-19.

CDR3 loop: CASSQQGSEETQYF. The nucleotide sequence reads as follows: TGCGCCAGCAGCCAACAGGGCAGCGAAGAGACCCAGTACTTC. The rearranged chain carries TRBV5-1 and TRBJ2-5; TRBD1 is perhaps the D gene, given 6 matching bases. The V end loses 4 bases and the J end loses 3 bases, and a stretch of 13 bases separates them. From the germline V gene, CDR1 is SGHRS and CDR2 is YFSETQ. The CDR3 runs 14 amino acids, cysteine and phenylalanine included. The retained sequence is limited to the CDR3, 42 bases, with the frame set at the first base.